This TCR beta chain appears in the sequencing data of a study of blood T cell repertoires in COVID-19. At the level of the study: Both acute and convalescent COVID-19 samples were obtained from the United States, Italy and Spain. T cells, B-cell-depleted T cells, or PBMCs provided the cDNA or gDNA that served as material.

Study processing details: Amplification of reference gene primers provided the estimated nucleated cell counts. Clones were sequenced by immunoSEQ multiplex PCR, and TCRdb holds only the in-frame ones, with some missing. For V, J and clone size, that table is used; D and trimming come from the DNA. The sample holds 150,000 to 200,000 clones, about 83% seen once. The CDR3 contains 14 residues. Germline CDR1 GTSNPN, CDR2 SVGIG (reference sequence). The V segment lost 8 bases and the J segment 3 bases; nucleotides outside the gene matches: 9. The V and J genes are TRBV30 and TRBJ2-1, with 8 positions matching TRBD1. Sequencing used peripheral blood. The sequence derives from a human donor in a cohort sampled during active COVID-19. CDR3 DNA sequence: TGTGCCGTAGCAGGGACAGGATTCTACAATGAGCAGTTCTTC. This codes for CAVAGTGFYNEQFF.